These 3 T cell receptor beta chains originate from one sample sequenced in a study of cytomegalovirus exposure and HLA in healthy donors. PCR was performed using 60 Vbeta and 13 Jbeta primers. Repertoires were generated with immunoSEQ multiplex PCR, while TCRdb's copy carries only in-frame clones and drops some. Counted here are under 150,000 clones, roughly 76% occurring once; the ten biggest clones make up roughly 4%. Sequencing was done on a sample of PBMCs. All receptors derive from a man aged 18-30 years in good health and CMV-seronegative.

The chain uses TRBV30 and TRBJ2-3; TRBD1 is a possible D gene (5 bases). The CDR3 is 12 amino acids. V was shortened by 1 base and J by 6 bases, with 8 bases between the two germline ends. Looked up from germline, CDR1 is GTSNPN and CDR2 is SVGIG (reference sequence). DNA for the CDR3: TGTGCCTGGAGTGGACAGAACGATACGCAGTATTTT. Protein: CAWSGQNDTQYF.

The chain uses TRBV5-1 and TRBJ1-1; 9 nucleotides align to TRBD1. This CDR3 has 15 residues. With V trimmed by 3 bases and J by 0 bases, 3 bases remained unmatched. Germline V gene sequence: CDR1 SGHRS, CDR2 YFSETQ. CDR3 sequence: CASSSTGGLNTEAFF. CDR3 coding DNA: TGCGCCAGCAGCTCAACAGGGGGCCTGAACACTGAAGCTTTCTTT.

The V and J genes are TRBV2 and TRBJ2-2; tentatively, D is TRBD2 (5 bases). This CDR3 region has 15 residues. Trimming took 2 bases from V and 2 from J, leaving 9 bases between them. Germline CDR1 is SNHLY and CDR2 is FYNNEI. The CDR3 sequence is CASSEQRTNTGELFF. DNA for the CDR3: TGTGCCAGCAGTGAACAGCGGACTAACACCGGGGAGCTGTTTTTT.